The 3 T cell receptor beta chains listed next were all sequenced from one sample in a study of cytomegalovirus exposure and HLA in healthy donors. In the PCR, 60 Vbeta and 13 Jbeta primers were used. Sequencing was performed with immunoSEQ multiplex PCR; in TCRdb, only in-frame clones are kept and a portion is missing. The data show approximately 110,000 clones, more than 75% seen once. Sequenced input: PBMCs. The receptors come from a man in his forties or fifties in good health and CMV-seronegative.

The chain couples TRBV28 to TRBJ2-7, with TRBD1 identical over 7 bases. CDR1 is MDHEN and CDR2 is SYDVKM in the germline V gene. The V gene end was trimmed by 1 base and the J gene end by 0 bases; junction bases not matched to a gene: 6. CDR3 size: 16 residues. CDR3 region: CASSLFDRELSYEQYF. The CDR3 region has the DNA TGTGCCAGCAGTTTATTTGACAGGGAGCTCTCCTACGAGCAGTACTTC.

This clone appeared a few times. The chain is built from TRBV11-2 and TRBJ2-3; 8 bases line up with TRBD2. Germline CDR1 reads SGHAT; CDR2 reads FQNNGV. After removal of 1 base from V and 14 bases from J, the junction contained 14 bases not matched to a gene. CDR3 length: 15 amino acids. CDR3 nucleotide sequence: TGTGCCAGCAGCTTAGTCCCCCTGTCCGGGACTAGATTGTATTTT. Translating it yields CASSLVPLSGTRLYF. The full variable domain, with the rest looked up from reference TRBV11-2 and TRBJ2-3, is EAGVAQSPRYKIIEKRQSVAFWCNPISGHATLYWYQQILGQGPKLLIQFQNNGVVDDSQLPKDRFSAERLKGVDSTLKIQPAKLEDSAVYLCASSLVPLSGTRLYFGPGTRLTVL.

About this clone: The germline gene is not matched at one end of the junction; a read error may be the cause. V is TRBV7-9 and J is TRBJ1-4; 7 nucleotides match TRBD1. This CDR3 spans 14 amino acids. Germline values: CDR1 SEHNR, CDR2 FQNEAQ (reference sequence). The CDR3 DNA sequence: TGTGCCGGCAGGGGGAGGGAACCTAATGAAAAACTGTTTTTT. It translates to CAGRGREPNEKLFF.